This T cell receptor (beta chain) was recovered during a study of beta chain features in type 1 diabetes. General study results and limits: Researchers reported that naive, central memory and Treg TCRB repertoires appeared more similar in patients than in healthy donors. Shortening that was moderate but significant affected the TCRB CDR3s of Type 1 diabetes patients in all four CD4+ subsets.

Comment on this clone: Antigen specificity is unknown.

V lost 1 base and J lost 3; bases outside the gene matches: 10. Germline-derived CDR1 and CDR2 are LGHNA and YSLEER. This CDR3 spans 17 amino acids. Reverse transcribing all isolated RNA meant expressed TCRB transcripts were sequenced. Repertoires were generated with immunoSEQ multiplex PCR, while TCRdb's copy carries only in-frame clones and drops some. This repertoire shows hundreds of thousands of clones, roughly an eighth found once; its top ten account for less than 0.02%. The sequenced sample was naive CD4+ T cells from blood. The V gene is TRBV4-3, the J gene TRBJ2-7; 9 bases are a match to TRBD2. This receptor was identified in a man younger than 35 in good health. CDR3 DNA: TGCGCCAGCAGCCAAGCGGTAAGCGGGAGGTCTTTCTACGAGCAGTACTTC. It codes for CASSQAVSGRSFYEQYF.